A single sample is the source of the 19 T cell receptor beta chains below, sequenced in a study of beta chain features in type 1 diabetes. Findings and limits, study-wide: TCRB CDR3s from Type 1 diabetes patients were moderately but significantly shorter in all four CD4+ subsets.

These receptors' targets are unknown. Every isolated RNA sample was fully reverse transcribed, so sequencing captured expressed TCRB transcripts. Using immunoSEQ multiplex PCR, the repertoire was profiled, and TCRdb retains in-frame clones only, with some absent. The table has 300,000 or so clones, more than 13% seen once. The sample consisted of naive CD4+ T cells from blood. The receptors were gathered from a man aged 25-45 years with type 1 diabetes.

V usage is TRBV9 and J usage is TRBJ2-5; TRBD2 aligns across 9 bases. The trim removed 5 bases at V and 2 bases at J, leaving 10 bases unmatched. Germline V lookup: CDR1 SGDLS, CDR2 YYNGEE. The CDR3 covers 16 residues. DNA of the CDR3: TGTGCCAGCAGTTATTCGGGACTAGCATTTCAAGAGACCCAGTACTTC. This sequence encodes CASSYSGLAFQETQYF.

The rearrangement joins TRBV4-2 to TRBJ1-1; 9 nucleotides agree with TRBD1. Germline loops: CDR1 LGHNA, CDR2 YNFKEQ. The CDR3 is 14 amino acids. The V segment lost 4 bases and the J segment 11 bases; nucleotides outside the gene matches: 11. CDR3 nucleotides: TGTGCCAGCAGCCGAGAGGGACAGGGACCATCCGCTTTCTTT. Translating it yields CASSREGQGPSAFF.

The CDR3 DNA is TGTGCCAGCAGCCCCACATGGCGCACAGATACGCAGTATTTT. The encoded protein is CASSPTWRTDTQYF. The chain combines TRBV7-9 with TRBJ2-3, with D unclear. This CDR3 spans 14 amino acids. V lost 5 bases to trimming and J lost 1 base, with 10 bases between them. Germline lookup yields CDR1 SEHNR and CDR2 FQNEAQ (reference sequence). Full variable domain (outside the CDR3, taken from reference TRBV7-9 and TRBJ2-3): DTGVSQNPRHKITKRGQNVTFRCDPISEHNRLYWYRQTLGQGPEFLTYFQNEAQLEKSRLLSDRFSAERPKGSFSTLEIQRTEQGDSAMYLCASSPTWRTDTQYFGPGTRLTVL.

This clone was counted between two and nine times. The rearrangement uses TRBV9 and TRBJ1-4; possible D gene TRBD1, 5 bases. The V gene's germline CDR1 is SGDLS and CDR2 YYNGEE. The V end was cut by 0 bases, the J end by 6 bases, with 12 bases between. This CDR3 is built from 15 residues. CDR3 loop: CASSVEGRRDEKLFF. The CDR3 DNA reads as TGTGCCAGCAGCGTAGAGGGGCGGCGCGATGAAAAACTGTTTTTT.

This chain uses TRBV6-6 with TRBJ2-3, with 13 bases fitting TRBD2. The CDR3 totals 16 residues. J lost 1 base, V lost 5 bases, and 3 bases had no gene match. The germline CDR1 and CDR2 sequences are MNHNY and SVGAGI (reference sequence). The CDR3 DNA follows: TGTGCCAGCAGTGGGACTAGCGGGGCGCGCACAGATACGCAGTATTTT. Protein sequence: CASSGTSGARTDTQYF.

The CDR3 loop is CASSPRDRHYEQYF. For the CDR3, the DNA is TGTGCCAGCAGCCCTAGGGACAGACACTACGAGCAGTACTTC. V gene TRBV21-1 combines with J gene TRBJ2-7; TRBD1 was called by the table and not checked on the DNA. TRBV21-1 is designated a pseudogene. The CDR3 loop spans 14 amino acids.

This clone came up a few times. This chain uses TRBV28 with TRBJ2-1; 8 bases line up with TRBD2. The trim removed 7 bases at V and 0 bases at J, leaving 8 bases unmatched. CDR1 is MDHEN and CDR2 is SYDVKM in the germline V gene. CDR3 size: 16 residues. CDR3 in amino acids: CASTLSSGFSYNEQFF. The CDR3 DNA follows: TGTGCCAGCACCCTATCTAGCGGGTTCTCCTACAATGAGCAGTTCTTC. Based on the CDR3 plus reference TRBV28 and TRBJ2-1, the full variable domain is DVKVTQSSRYLVKRTGEKVFLECVQDMDHENMFWYRQDPGLGLRLIYFSYDVKMKEKGDIPEGYSVSREKKERFSLILESASTNQTSMYLCASTLSSGFSYNEQFFGPGTRLTVL.

The CDR3 nucleotides read TGTGCCAGCAGTCCCTTGACAGGGCTCCATGAGCAGTTCTTC. As protein: CASSPLTGLHEQFF. The chain joins TRBV27 to TRBJ2-1; 7 nucleotides line up with TRBD1. Germline assignment: CDR1 MNHEY and CDR2 SMNVEV (reference sequence). The trim removed 5 bases at V and 8 bases at J, leaving 9 bases unmatched. The CDR3 spans 14 residues.

This sequence joins TRBV29-1 and TRBJ2-1, with TRBD1 matching over 10 bases. Trimming cost V 8 bases and J 9 bases; bases outside gene matches: 10. This CDR3 region has 13 residues. From germline, CDR1 is SQVTM and CDR2 ANQGSEA. The CDR3: CSLFDRGQTEQFF. The CDR3 region has the DNA TGCAGCCTCTTCGACAGGGGGCAGACTGAGCAGTTCTTC.

The genes are TRBV4-3 and TRBJ1-2, with D unclear. CDR1 is LGHNA, CDR2 YSLEER, per germline. The V and J ends lost 0 bases and 4 bases respectively, with 9 bases between them. The length of the CDR3 is 14 residues. CDR3 residues: CASSQERQAYGYTF. The CDR3 coding sequence is TGCGCCAGCAGCCAAGAAAGGCAGGCCTATGGCTACACCTTC.

This clone has only a few counts. The rearrangement uses TRBV14 and TRBJ1-1; D is unresolved. Trimming removed 0 bases from V and 1 base from J, with 9 bases in between. Per germline, CDR1 SGHDN and CDR2 FVKESK. The CDR3 totals 15 residues. The CDR3 protein is CASSQDRGGNTEAFF. CDR3 bases: TGTGCCAGCAGCCAAGATCGTGGCGGGAACACTGAAGCTTTCTTT.

This chain joins TRBV5-1 and TRBJ2-7, with TRBD2 matching 10 bases. V trimming: 3 bases; J trimming: 4 bases; junction bases outside the gene matches: 10. The CDR3 length is 16 residues. Germline V gene data show CDR1 as SGHRS and CDR2 as YFSETQ. This CDR3 is CASSWAGASGSYEQYF. The CDR3 DNA is TGCGCCAGCAGCTGGGCCGGGGCTAGCGGGAGTTACGAGCAGTACTTC.

The chain has TRBV20-1 and TRBJ1-2, with unresolved D. Deletions cut 6 bases from V and 8 bases from J, with 10 bases between. Per germline, CDR1 DFQATT and CDR2 SNEGSKA (reference sequence). The CDR3 length is 10 residues. CDR3 sequence reads: CSASSVGYTF. CDR3 coding DNA: TGCAGTGCGTCCTCGGTGGGCTACACCTTC.

CDR3 amino acids: CASSSQWGGGELFF. The CDR3 DNA is TGTGCCAGCAGCTCCCAGTGGGGCGGCGGGGAGCTGTTTTTT. V is TRBV7-2 and J is TRBJ2-2; TRBD1 might be the D (5 bases). V was pared by 4 bases and J by 7 bases, with 13 bases between. The CDR3 extends over 14 amino acids. CDR1 and CDR2 from the germline V gene are SGHTA and FQGNSA.

The chain is built from TRBV28 and TRBJ2-7, with TRBD1 matching over 8 bases. From germline, CDR1 is MDHEN and CDR2 SYDVKM. The CDR3 loop spans 15 amino acids. Losses at the gene ends were 5 bases for V and 3 bases for J; bases not matched to a gene: 9. CDR3 sequence (DNA): TGTGCCAGCAGTCCCTCGGACAGGGAAAACTACGAGCAGTACTTC. It yields the protein CASSPSDRENYEQYF. The full variable domain, its missing parts supplied by reference TRBV28 and TRBJ2-7, is DVKVTQSSRYLVKRTGEKVFLECVQDMDHENMFWYRQDPGLGLRLIYFSYDVKMKEKGDIPEGYSVSREKKERFSLILESASTNQTSMYLCASSPSDRENYEQYFGPGTRLTVT.

Details on this clone: In the same sample, other DNA sequences code for this CDR3. The chain uses TRBV5-4 and TRBJ2-7; unclear D gene. The germline V and J ends were trimmed by 3 bases and 3 bases, with 4 bases remaining between them. Per germline, CDR1 SGHNT and CDR2 YYREEE (reference sequence). The CDR3 is made up of 11 amino acids. CDR3 DNA: TGTGCCAGCAGCTCCTACTACGAGCAGTACTTC. This sequence encodes CASSSYYEQYF.

V and J are TRBV27 and TRBJ2-1; D is possibly TRBD2 (5 bases). V gave up 6 bases and J gave up 0 bases, with 12 bases separating them. The CDR3 runs 15 residues. Germline CDR1 reads MNHEY; CDR2 reads SMNVEV (reference sequence). For the CDR3, the DNA is TGTGCCAGCAGCCGAGGGAGACGCTCCTACAATGAGCAGTTCTTC. Its translation: CASSRGRRSYNEQFF.

The chain combines TRBV7-9 with TRBJ2-6; D is undetermined. Trimming stripped 5 bases from V and 2 bases from J, with 13 bases between. CDR1 is SEHNR and CDR2 is FQNEAQ in the germline V gene (reference sequence). The length of the CDR3 is 16 residues. The CDR3 region has the DNA TGTGCCAGCAGCCCCCAGGTGTTTACTGGGGCCAACGTCCTGACTTTC. Translation: CASSPQVFTGANVLTF.

This clone was detected a few times. The chain is built from TRBV7-6 and TRBJ2-1, with 8 bases lining up with TRBD2. J gave up 6 bases and V 2 bases, and 6 bases lay outside the gene matches. Germline assignment: CDR1 SGHVS and CDR2 FNYEAQ. This CDR3 has 15 amino acids. Here the CDR3 reads CASSLKAGEVNEQFF. The CDR3 coding sequence is TGTGCCAGCAGCTTAAAAGCGGGAGAGGTCAATGAGCAGTTCTTC.